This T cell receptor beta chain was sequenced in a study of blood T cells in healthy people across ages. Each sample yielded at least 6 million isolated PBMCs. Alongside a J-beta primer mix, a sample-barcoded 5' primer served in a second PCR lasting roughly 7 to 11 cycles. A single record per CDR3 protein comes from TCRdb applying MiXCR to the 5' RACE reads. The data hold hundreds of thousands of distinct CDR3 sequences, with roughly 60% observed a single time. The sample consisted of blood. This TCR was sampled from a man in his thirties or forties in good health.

CDR3 DNA sequence: TGCGCCAGCAAGATCACAGGGGGCAGGGATACGCAGTATTTT. Its protein product is CASKITGGRDTQYF. This chain connects TRBV5-1 to TRBJ2-3; 9 nucleotides match TRBD1. Germline V gene sequence: CDR1 SGHRS, CDR2 YFSETQ. J gave up 6 bases and V 6 bases, and 8 bases lay outside the gene matches. This CDR3 region has 14 residues.